One and the same sample provided the 4 T cell receptor beta chains below, sequenced in a study of T cell repertoires in cytomegalovirus infection. TCRdb reanalysed the reads using MiXCR and keeps one entry per CDR3 protein. The profile shows 600,000 to 800,000 distinct CDR3 sequences, 20% to 25% of them singletons. Sequencing was performed on CD8+ T cells from PBMCs. These receptors came from a human donor in good health (CMV status not recorded). Some clones in this sample may be carry-over from other donors' samples.

This clonotype was found a few times. The CDR3 nucleotides are TGTGCCAGCAGTTACTCCAACGCACCTGGACAGGGTCAAAAAAGGTTCACTGAAGCTTTCTTT. Residues: CASSYSNAPGQGQKRFTEAFF. The rearrangement joins TRBV6-2 or TRBV6-3 to TRBJ1-1; TRBD1 agrees at 8 bases. The CDR3 consists of 21 residues. V lost 0 bases, J lost 4 bases, and 22 bases stayed unmatched. Per the germline V gene, CDR1 is MNHEY and CDR2 is SVGEGT.

There are many counts of this clonotype. The genes are TRBV27 and TRBJ1-2; tentatively, D is TRBD1 (5 bases). There are 14 residues in the CDR3. V was clipped by 6 bases and J by 4 bases, with 15 bases between them. Germline V gene data show CDR1 as MNHEY and CDR2 as SMNVEV (reference sequence). CDR3 sequence reads: CASSPQVLGYGYTF. The CDR3, as DNA: TGTGCCAGCAGCCCACAGGTTCTAGGCTATGGCTACACCTTC.

The rearrangement uses TRBV9 and TRBJ2-3, with D unresolved. This CDR3 comprises 12 residues. Per the germline V gene, CDR1 is SGDLS and CDR2 is YYNGEE. Trimming took 3 bases from V and 3 from J, leaving 5 bases between them. In DNA form, the CDR3 reads TGTGCCAGCAGCGCCTTTACAGATACGCAGTATTTT. This encodes CASSAFTDTQYF.

V gene TRBV29-1 combines with J gene TRBJ2-3, with 7 bases matching TRBD1. The trim removed 6 bases at V and 3 bases at J, leaving 6 bases unmatched. CDR3 length equals 13 residues. Germline CDR1 SQVTM, CDR2 ANQGSEA. The CDR3 region has the DNA TGCAGCGTAGCGACAGGGTCGACAGATACGCAGTATTTT. Amino acid sequence: CSVATGSTDTQYF.